Below, one T cell receptor beta chain is given with its context. The antigen remains undetermined. Beta-chain TCR cDNA was generated via 5'RACE template switching with UMIs. TCRdb reprocessed the 5' RACE reads and keeps a single row for each CDR3 protein, giving no DNA. The table for this sample gives 550,000 to 600,000 distinct CDR3 sequences. The data were taken from a study of T cells expressing NK-cell markers. Study-level findings and limits: About six donors showed dominant NKG2C+ clonotypes comprising roughly 1.0-7.0% of their CD8+ T cells.

This clonotype was sampled from a man aged 18-30 years in good health. Material: blood T cells: a sorted CD56 or NKG2C T cell subset, CD4+ or CD8+ T cells, or bulk PBMC T cells (not recorded which).

CDR3 sequence reads: CASKRQGTYNEQFF. This rearrangement joins TRBV19 to TRBJ2-1; absent DNA, TCRdb's TRBD1 call cannot be checked. CDR1 is LNHDA, CDR2 SQIVND, per germline (reference sequence). The CDR3 is 14 residues long. Full variable domain (rest looked up from reference TRBV19 and TRBJ2-1): DGGITQSPKYLFRKEGQNVTLSCEQNLNHDAMYWYRQDPGQGLRLIYYSQIVNDFQKGDIAEGYSVSREKKESFPLTVTSAQKNPTAFYLCASKRQGTYNEQFFGPGTRLTVL.